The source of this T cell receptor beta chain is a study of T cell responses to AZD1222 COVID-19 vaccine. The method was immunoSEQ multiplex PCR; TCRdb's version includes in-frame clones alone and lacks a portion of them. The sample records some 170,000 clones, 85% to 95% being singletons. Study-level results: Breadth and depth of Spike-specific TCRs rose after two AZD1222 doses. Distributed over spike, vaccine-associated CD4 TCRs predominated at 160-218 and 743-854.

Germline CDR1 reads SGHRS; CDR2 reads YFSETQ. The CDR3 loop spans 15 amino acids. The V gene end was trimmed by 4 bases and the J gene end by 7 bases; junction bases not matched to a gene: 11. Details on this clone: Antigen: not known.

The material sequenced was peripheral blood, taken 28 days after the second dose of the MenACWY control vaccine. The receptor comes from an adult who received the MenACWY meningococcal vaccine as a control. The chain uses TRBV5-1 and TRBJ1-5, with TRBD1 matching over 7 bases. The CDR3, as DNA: TGCGCCAGCAGCCGAACGACAGGGCCTCGGCAGCCCCAGCATTTT. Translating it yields CASSRTTGPRQPQHF. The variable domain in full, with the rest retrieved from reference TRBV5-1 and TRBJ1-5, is KAGVTQTPRYLIKTRGQQVTLSCSPISGHRSVSWYQQTPGQGLQFLFEYFSETQRNKGNFPGRFSGRQFSNSRSEMNVSTLELGDSALYLCASSRTTGPRQPQHFGDGTRLSIL.